These 29 T cell receptor beta chains came from one sample sequenced in a study of blood T cell repertoires in COVID-19. Profiled with immunoSEQ multiplex PCR; TCRdb holds only in-frame clones, not every one. The table lists roughly 280,000 clones, about 89% of them singletons. Sequences were obtained from peripheral blood. Source of these receptors: a man aged 40-49 years with active or convalescent COVID-19.

The genes are TRBV6-5 and TRBJ1-2, with 8 positions matching TRBD1. Germline values: CDR1 MNHEY, CDR2 SVGAGI. With 10 bases clipped from V and 3 bases from J, the junction kept 13 bases outside the gene matches. The CDR3 is 15 amino acids. CDR3: CATSGGFFRDYGYTF. The CDR3 DNA reads as TGTGCCACCTCAGGGGGCTTCTTTCGGGACTATGGCTACACCTTC.

The chain couples TRBV7-3 to TRBJ1-3, with a possible D match to TRBD1 (5 bases). Trimming took off 0 bases at V and 4 bases at J, with 16 bases between the two ends. CDR3 length: 17 amino acids. Germline loops: CDR1 SGHTA, CDR2 FQGTGA. The CDR3 is CASSLTGPGLGGNTIYF. The CDR3 DNA reads as TGTGCCAGCAGCTTAACTGGCCCGGGACTGGGAGGAAACACCATATATTTT.

This clone was seen a handful of times. CDR3 protein: CAISELGQGRGETQYF. CDR3 coding DNA: TGTGCCATCAGTGAGTTGGGACAGGGAAGGGGAGAGACCCAGTACTTC. This chain connects TRBV10-3 to TRBJ2-5, with TRBD1 identical over 9 bases. The CDR3 spans 16 residues. The germline V gene has CDR1 ENHRY and CDR2 SYGVKD. V lost 1 base, J lost 4 bases, and 7 bases stayed unmatched.

The V and J genes are TRBV2 and TRBJ1-5; no definite D call. V lost 8 bases and J lost 3, with 14 bases in between. Per germline, CDR1 SNHLY and CDR2 FYNNEI. This CDR3 has 14 residues. The CDR3 DNA sequence: TGTGCCAGCCGAGGGTCCGACTTCAATCAGCCCCAGCATTTT. It translates to CASRGSDFNQPQHF.

For the CDR3, the DNA is TGTGCCTGGAGTAGGACAGTCATAACCGATAACTATGGCTACACCTTC. Its protein is CAWSRTVITDNYGYTF. The V call is TRBV30, the J call TRBJ1-2; weak D call: TRBD1 (6 bases). Germline V gives CDR1 GTSNPN, CDR2 SVGIG (reference sequence). The length of the CDR3 is 16 residues. Trimming took 2 bases from V and 1 from J, leaving 17 bases between them.

This clone was seen more than once but under ten times. V usage is TRBV19 and J usage is TRBJ1-2; D unresolved. This CDR3 contains 14 residues. V gave up 1 base and J gave up 2 bases, with 8 bases separating them. Germline CDR1 and CDR2: LNHDA and SQIVND (reference sequence). CDR3 loop: CASSIGPNNYGYTF. As DNA, the CDR3 is TGTGCCAGTAGTATAGGGCCAAACAACTATGGCTACACCTTC.

The chain recombines TRBV7-3 with TRBJ1-1; TRBD1 is a possible D gene (6 bases). The CDR3 consists of 17 residues. V was cut by 4 bases and J by 1 base, with 19 bases left in between. CDR1 is SGHTA, CDR2 FQGTGA, per germline. The CDR3 here is CASSSMGGRSGNTEAFF. The CDR3 region has the DNA TGTGCCAGCAGCTCGATGGGGGGGCGCAGTGGGAACACTGAAGCTTTCTTT.

DNA of the CDR3: TGTGCCAGCAGCCGAGTCGGGACAACTACCGATACGCAGTATTTT. This codes for CASSRVGTTTDTQYF. V usage is TRBV9 and J usage is TRBJ2-3, with D possibly being TRBD1 (6 bases). From germline, CDR1 is SGDLS and CDR2 YYNGEE. The CDR3 runs 15 residues. Deletions cut 4 bases from V and 6 bases from J, with 18 bases between. Full variable domain (outside the CDR3, taken from reference TRBV9 and TRBJ2-3): DSGVTQTPKHLITATGQRVTLRCSPRSGDLSVYWYQQSLDQGLQFLIQYYNGEERAKGNILERFSAQQFPDLHSELNLSSLELGDSALYFCASSRVGTTTDTQYFGPGTRLTVL.

The V and J genes are TRBV5-4 and TRBJ1-4, with D maybe TRBD1 (5 bases). The germline V gene encodes CDR1 SGHNT and CDR2 YYREEE (reference sequence). The CDR3 covers 13 residues. V lost 4 bases, J lost 6 bases, and 10 bases lay in between. The CDR3 sequence is CASSPWGDEKLFF. CDR3 DNA sequence: TGTGCCAGCAGCCCATGGGGGGATGAAAAACTGTTTTTT.

The chain combines TRBV7-9 with TRBJ2-6, with a possible D match to TRBD2 (7 bases). The V and J ends lost 5 bases and 2 bases respectively, with 10 bases between them. This CDR3 contains 15 residues. Germline values: CDR1 SEHNR, CDR2 FQNEAQ (reference sequence). CDR3 coding DNA: TGTGCCAGCAGCCTAGGGGGGGCTGGGGCCAACGTCCTGACTTTC. Translating gives CASSLGGAGANVLTF.

Notes on this clone: The sample carries other DNA sequences with the same CDR3. The chain has TRBV5-4 and TRBJ1-5, with 7 bases that match TRBD1. V was pared by 1 base and J by 2 bases, with 0 bases of the junction left unmatched. Germline loops: CDR1 SGHNT, CDR2 YYREEE (reference sequence). The CDR3 runs 14 residues. CDR3 amino acids: CASSLQGGNQPQHF. CDR3 sequence (DNA): TGTGCCAGCAGCTTGCAGGGGGGCAATCAGCCCCAGCATTTT.

The chain combines TRBV6-6 with TRBJ2-1; weak D call: TRBD2 (6 bases). CDR3 length: 14 amino acids. Germline-derived CDR1 and CDR2 are MNHNY and SVGAGI (reference sequence). Trimming cost V 8 bases and J 3 bases, with 14 bases left between them. As DNA, the CDR3 is TGTGCCAGCCGCGATAGGACTATCTACAATGAGCAGTTCTTC. Protein: CASRDRTIYNEQFF.

The count of this clone is one. This chain connects TRBV2 to TRBJ1-5; no clear D. This CDR3 region has 13 residues. V was trimmed by 8 bases and J by 5 bases, leaving 13 bases between them. Germline values: CDR1 SNHLY, CDR2 FYNNEI. The CDR3 is CASGTELHQPQHF. CDR3 nucleotide sequence: TGTGCCAGCGGAACAGAGCTCCATCAGCCCCAGCATTTT. Based on the CDR3 plus reference TRBV2 and TRBJ1-5, the full variable domain is EPEVTQTPSHQVTQMGQEVILRCVPISNHLYFYWYRQILGQKVEFLVSFYNNEISEKSEIFDDQFSVERPDGSNFTLKIRSTKLEDSAMYFCASGTELHQPQHFGDGTRLSIL.

The chain recombines TRBV10-3 with TRBJ1-2; D unclear. V gave up 5 bases and J gave up 2 bases, with 9 bases separating them. Germline V CDR1 and CDR2: ENHRY, SYGVKD. This CDR3 has 13 amino acids. In DNA, the CDR3 is TGTGCCATCAGTCGGCAGGCGAACTATGGCTACACCTTC. As protein: CAISRQANYGYTF.

The J gene is TRBJ2-7, the V gene TRBV7-6; D unresolved. The germline V and J ends were trimmed by 4 bases and 6 bases, with 10 bases remaining between them. The germline V gene encodes CDR1 SGHVS and CDR2 FNYEAQ. The CDR3 runs to 12 residues. The CDR3: CASSSRGGEQYF. DNA for the CDR3: TGTGCCAGCAGCTCCCGAGGTGGCGAGCAGTACTTC.

The J gene is TRBJ1-1, the V gene TRBV4-2; D not certain. Deletions cut 2 bases from V and 2 bases from J, with 6 bases between. The CDR3 contains 13 residues. From germline, CDR1 is LGHNA and CDR2 YNFKEQ. CDR3 bases: TGTGCCAGCAGCCAATCACACAACACTGAAGCTTTCTTT. Its translation: CASSQSHNTEAFF.

The rearrangement joins TRBV12-5 to TRBJ1-2; TRBD1 matches 11 bases. Germline values: CDR1 LGHNT, CDR2 FRNRAP. V gave up 5 bases and J gave up 3 bases; unmatched junction bases: 2. The CDR3 runs 14 residues. The CDR3 protein is CASGGQGADYGYTF. In DNA, the CDR3 is TGTGCTAGTGGTGGACAGGGGGCGGACTATGGCTACACCTTC.

The J gene is TRBJ2-3, the V gene TRBV3-1 (or the pseudogene TRBV3-2); D is possibly TRBD2 (6 bases). Germline V gene lookup returns CDR1 LGHDT and CDR2 YNNKEL (reference sequence). V dropped 7 bases and J dropped 1 base, with 9 bases sitting between them. The CDR3 contains 13 residues. CDR3: CASNGRGTDTQYF. In DNA form, the CDR3 reads TGTGCCAGCAACGGGAGAGGCACAGATACGCAGTATTTT.

V gene TRBV6-5 combines with J gene TRBJ1-2, with D hard to call. The V end was cut by 9 bases, the J end by 2 bases, with 7 bases between. The germline V gene encodes CDR1 MNHEY and CDR2 SVGAGI. CDR3 length: 11 residues. The CDR3 DNA follows: TGTGCCAGTACTTTAAACTATGGCTACACCTTC. Encoded protein: CASTLNYGYTF.

The gene calls are TRBV6-5 and TRBJ1-1, with D possibly TRBD1 on 6 matching bases. V dropped 7 bases and J dropped 5 bases, with 17 bases sitting between them. CDR1 MNHEY and CDR2 SVGAGI come from the germline V gene. The CDR3 is 14 residues long. CDR3: CASNHREFRTEAFF. The CDR3 DNA follows: TGTGCCAGCAATCACAGGGAGTTTAGGACTGAAGCTTTCTTT.

V and J are TRBV6-5 and TRBJ2-1; weak D call: TRBD1 (5 bases). The V end was cut by 7 bases, the J end by 9 bases, with 19 bases between. Per the germline V gene, CDR1 is MNHEY and CDR2 is SVGAGI. The CDR3 covers 14 residues. DNA of the CDR3: TGTGCCAGCATCGATGACCAGGGAATAGGTGAGCAGTTCTTC. Translating it yields CASIDDQGIGEQFF.

The rearrangement joins TRBV30 to TRBJ1-1; D possibly corresponds to TRBD1 (6 bases). Trimming shortened V by 8 bases and J by 8 bases, and 9 bases separated the two germline ends. CDR3 size: 9 residues. Germline CDR1 GTSNPN, CDR2 SVGIG (reference sequence). CDR3 protein: CASGQEAFF. In DNA form, the CDR3 reads TGTGCCAGTGGACAGGAAGCTTTCTTT.

The CDR3 is CASSILQGAYYGYTF. The DNA of the CDR3 is TGTGCCAGTAGTATACTTCAGGGGGCATACTATGGCTACACCTTC. J is TRBJ1-2 and V is TRBV19; 8 bases line up with TRBD1. Germline-derived CDR1 and CDR2 are LNHDA and SQIVND (reference sequence). The junction had 5 bases not matched to a gene; V was cut back by 2 bases and J by 3 bases. This CDR3 comprises 15 residues.

The chain joins TRBV27 to TRBJ1-5; tentatively, D is TRBD1 (6 bases). The V and J ends lost 0 bases and 5 bases respectively, with 11 bases between them. The CDR3 is 15 amino acids. Germline CDR1 reads MNHEY; CDR2 reads SMNVEV (reference sequence). CDR3 residues: CASSLSVKGDQPQHF. The CDR3 coding sequence is TGTGCCAGCAGTTTATCAGTGAAGGGGGATCAGCCCCAGCATTTT.

V usage is TRBV28 and J usage is TRBJ1-1; 11 bases match TRBD1. CDR1 and CDR2 (germline): MDHEN, SYDVKM. V dropped 7 bases and J dropped 4; count of bases not matched to a gene: 8. CDR3 length: 15 amino acids. CDR3 in amino acids: CASTSPGQGGTEAFF. The CDR3 DNA is TGTGCCAGCACCTCTCCGGGACAGGGGGGCACTGAAGCTTTCTTT. Full variable domain (missing parts from reference TRBV28 and TRBJ1-1): DVKVTQSSRYLVKRTGEKVFLECVQDMDHENMFWYRQDPGLGLRLIYFSYDVKMKEKGDIPEGYSVSREKKERFSLILESASTNQTSMYLCASTSPGQGGTEAFFGQGTRLTVV.

The rearrangement links TRBV2 to TRBJ2-7; the match to TRBD1 covers 7 bases. The CDR3 is 17 amino acids. The trim removed 10 bases at V and 2 bases at J, leaving 20 bases unmatched. Germline-derived CDR1 and CDR2 are SNHLY and FYNNEI. The chain's CDR3 is CATPEGQPLILPYEQYF. CDR3 bases: TGTGCCACCCCCGAGGGACAGCCACTTATCCTACCCTACGAGCAGTACTTC.

The chain carries TRBV27 and TRBJ2-2; TRBD2 matches 13 bases. Per the germline V gene, CDR1 is MNHEY and CDR2 is SMNVEV (reference sequence). V dropped 6 bases and J dropped 7; count of bases not matched to a gene: 8. The CDR3 runs 16 residues. The CDR3 protein is CASRGWTSGSHGELFF. CDR3 bases: TGTGCCAGCAGGGGTTGGACTAGCGGGAGTCACGGGGAGCTGTTTTTT.

V gene TRBV18 combines with J gene TRBJ2-2; 8 bases align to TRBD1. CDR1 and CDR2 from the germline V gene are KGHSH and LQKENI. The trim removed 6 bases at V and 3 bases at J, leaving 6 bases unmatched. The CDR3 is made up of 15 amino acids. CDR3 DNA: TGTGCCAGCTCCCCCTACAGGGGGGACACCGGGGAGCTGTTTTTT. Translated: CASSPYRGDTGELFF.

The V call is TRBV5-5, the J call TRBJ1-3, with unresolved D. The CDR3 loop spans 12 amino acids. Germline V lookup: CDR1 SGHKS, CDR2 YYEKEE (reference sequence). The V end was cut by 0 bases, the J end by 4 bases, with 2 bases between. The DNA of the CDR3 is TGTGCCAGCAGCTTGGTAGGAAACACCATATATTTT. Translating gives CASSLVGNTIYF.